The T cell receptor beta chain under discussion was sequenced for a study of T cells after yellow fever vaccination. Study results and caveats: Abundant contaminating clonotypes from the bulk population could appear in FACS-sorted repertoires.

CDR3 length: 16 amino acids. The ends lost 2 bases at V and 3 bases at J; junction bases unmatched: 6. This clonotype showed up just a few times. Its matching antigen is unknown. TCRdb re-derived calls from the 5' RACE reads in MiXCR, one entry per CDR3 protein. There are 150,000 to 200,000 distinct CDR3 sequences in the sample; approximately 9.9% occur only once, and less than 40% lies in the top ten. The clonotype comes from a man between 18 and 29 years old who received the YFV17D yellow fever vaccine. The input for sequencing was CD8+ T cells sorted from PBMCs, taken 15 days after the yellow fever booster vaccination. V is TRBV12-3 or TRBV12-4 and J is TRBJ2-3; 9 nucleotides line up with TRBD2. Here the CDR3 DNA reads TGTGCCAGCAGTTTAAGCGCTAGCGGGGTAACAGATACGCAGTATTTT. Protein: CASSLSASGVTDTQYF.